This T cell receptor (beta chain) was profiled in a study of T-cell reconstitution after alpha-beta-depleted transplantation in children. Preparing the TCRbeta library involved the use of unique molecular identifiers. Via MiXCR, TCRdb re-called the PCR reads, giving one row per CDR3 protein. The sample lists some 840,000 distinct CDR3 sequences, 16% occurring once. Notes on the study in general: Reportedly, only several hundred clones from non-depleted graft cells drove alpha-beta T-cell counts at about two months. Where some patients showed high TCRbeta diversity at day 60, it came from recipient T cells and thymic progenitors that had survived. Once a year had passed after transplant, T-cell counts and diversity came mostly from newly produced T cells.

This clonotype was seen only a few times. Its target is not known. The CDR3 consists of 15 residues. V was clipped by 2 bases and J by 2 bases, with 10 bases between them. CDR1 and CDR2 from the germline V gene are LNHNV and YYDKDF (reference sequence). The chain has TRBV15 and TRBJ2-4; D is possibly TRBD2 (6 bases). Sequencing was performed on PBMCs, mostly from graft donor cells, taken 360 days after TCRalphabeta/CD19-depleted stem cell transplant. The clonotype originates from a male patient younger than 18 who had a stem cell transplant for acute lymphoblastic leukemia, so the T cells may come from the graft donor. The DNA for the CDR3 is TGTGCCACCAGCAGAACCCGGGGGTCCAAAAACATTCAGTACTTC. It specifies CATSRTRGSKNIQYF. Using reference TRBV15 and TRBJ2-4 for the parts outside the CDR3, the full variable domain is DAMVIQNPRYQVTQFGKPVTLSCSQTLNHNVMYWYQQKSSQAPKLLFHYYDKDFNNEADTPDNFQSRRPNTSFCFLDIRSPGLGDTAMYLCATSRTRGSKNIQYFGAGTRLSVL.